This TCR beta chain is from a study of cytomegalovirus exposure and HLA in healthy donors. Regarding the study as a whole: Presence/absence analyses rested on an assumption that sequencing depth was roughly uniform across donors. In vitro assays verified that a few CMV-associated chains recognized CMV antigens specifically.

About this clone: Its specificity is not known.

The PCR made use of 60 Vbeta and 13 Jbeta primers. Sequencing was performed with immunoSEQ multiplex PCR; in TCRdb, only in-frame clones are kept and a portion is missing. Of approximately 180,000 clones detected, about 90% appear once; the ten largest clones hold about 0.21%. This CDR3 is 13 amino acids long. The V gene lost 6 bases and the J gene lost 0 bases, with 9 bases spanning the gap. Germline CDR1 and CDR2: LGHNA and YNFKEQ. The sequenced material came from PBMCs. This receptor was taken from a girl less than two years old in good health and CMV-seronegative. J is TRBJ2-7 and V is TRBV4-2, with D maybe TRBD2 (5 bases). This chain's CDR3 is CASSARDSYEQYF. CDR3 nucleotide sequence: TGTGCCAGCAGTGCCCGGGACTCCTACGAGCAGTACTTC.